This T cell receptor (delta chain) was obtained from a study of gamma-delta T cells after stem cell transplantation. CDR3 length equals 16 residues. With V trimmed by 0 bases and J by 0 bases, 2 bases remained unmatched. Germline lookup yields CDR1 GEAIGNYY and CDR2 EKD. A word on this clone: Different DNA sequences within this sample yield the same CDR3.

TCRdb redid the clone calls on the RT-PCR reads with CATT. The table lists about 5,000 delta-chain clones, 1.5% to 2.5% of them singletons. The sequence derives from a human donor. It is not recorded whose cells these are; they may come from a transplant donor. The chain joins TRDV2 to TRDJ1, with 11 bases lining up with TRDD3. The sample taken for sequencing was gamma-delta T cells. The CDR3: CACDTVGGYDTDKLIF. DNA for the CDR3: TGTGCCTGTGACACCGTTGGGGGATACGACACCGATAAACTCATCTTT.